This TCR beta chain was found in a study of T cells in Graves' hyperthyroidism and ophthalmopathy. The sample holds a few counts of this clonotype. TCR beta CDR3 sequences were amplified from RNA transcripts. Primed by the HTBI set, a first-round RT-PCR was run on the TCR CDR3. One entry per CDR3 protein, called by TCRdb with MiXCR from the multiplex PCR reads. There are about 250,000 distinct CDR3 sequences in the sample; about 20% occur only once, and roughly 60% lies in the top ten. CDR1 and CDR2 (germline): MNHNS, SASEGT. CDR3 length: 15 amino acids. V lost 2 bases and J lost 11, with 21 bases in between.

The sequencing sample was made of blood. The TCR was taken from a man aged 30 to 45 with Graves' ophthalmopathy. This rearrangement joins TRBV6-1 to TRBJ2-5; the D gene is possibly TRBD1 (5 bases). CDR3 sequence (DNA): TGTGCCAGCAGTGAACAGGGCCGCGAGCAATTCGGACAGTACTTC. This translates into CASSEQGREQFGQYF.